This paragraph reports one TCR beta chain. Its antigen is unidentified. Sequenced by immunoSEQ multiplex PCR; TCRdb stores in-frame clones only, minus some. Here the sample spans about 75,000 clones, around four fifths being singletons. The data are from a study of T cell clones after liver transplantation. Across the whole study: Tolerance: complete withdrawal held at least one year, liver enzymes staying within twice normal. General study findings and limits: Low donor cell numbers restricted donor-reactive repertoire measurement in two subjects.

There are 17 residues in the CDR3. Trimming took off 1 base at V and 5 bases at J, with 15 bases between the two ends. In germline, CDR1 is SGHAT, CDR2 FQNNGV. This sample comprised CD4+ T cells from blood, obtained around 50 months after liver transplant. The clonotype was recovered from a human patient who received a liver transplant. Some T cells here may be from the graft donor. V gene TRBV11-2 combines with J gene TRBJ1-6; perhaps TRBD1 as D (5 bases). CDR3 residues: CASSLAPPTADNSPLHF. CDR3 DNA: TGTGCCAGCAGCTTAGCCCCCCCGACAGCGGATAATTCACCCCTCCACTTT. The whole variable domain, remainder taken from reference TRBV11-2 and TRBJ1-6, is EAGVAQSPRYKIIEKRQSVAFWCNPISGHATLYWYQQILGQGPKLLIQFQNNGVVDDSQLPKDRFSAERLKGVDSTLKIQPAKLEDSAVYLCASSLAPPTADNSPLHFGNGTRLTVT.